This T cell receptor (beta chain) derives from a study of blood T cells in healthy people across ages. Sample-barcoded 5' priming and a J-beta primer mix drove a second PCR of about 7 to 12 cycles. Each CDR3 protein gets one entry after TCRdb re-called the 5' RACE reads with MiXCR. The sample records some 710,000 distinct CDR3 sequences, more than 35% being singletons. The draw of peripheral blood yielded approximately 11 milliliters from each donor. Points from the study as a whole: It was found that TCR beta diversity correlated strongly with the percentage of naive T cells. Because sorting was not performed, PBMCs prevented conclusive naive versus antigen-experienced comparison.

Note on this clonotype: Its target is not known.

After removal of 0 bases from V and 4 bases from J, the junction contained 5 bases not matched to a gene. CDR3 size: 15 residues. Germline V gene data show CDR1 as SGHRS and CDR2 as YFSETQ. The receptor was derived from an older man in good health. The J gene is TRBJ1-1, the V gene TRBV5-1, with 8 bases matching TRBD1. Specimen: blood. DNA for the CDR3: TGCGCCAGCAGCTTGGCCTCAGGGGGCCTCACTGAAGCTTTCTTT. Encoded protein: CASSLASGGLTEAFF.